Described below is a single TCR beta chain sequence and its context. Its antigen is unidentified. Other DNA sequences in this sample translate to the same CDR3. Germline V CDR1 and CDR2: LNHNV, YYDKDF (reference sequence). This CDR3 contains 13 residues. The V and J ends lost 1 base and 5 bases respectively, with 7 bases between them. Some clones are missing from TCRdb's copy, which holds only in-frame ones; the method was immunoSEQ multiplex PCR. The data contain around 20,000 clones, about nine tenths of them singletons. These data belong to a study of lymphopenia after photon versus proton radiotherapy. General study results and limits: Under photons, naive T cells and diversity fell while effector/memory populations rose. After the lymphocyte nadir, photon-treated repertoires showed oligoclonal expansion, especially of CD8+ Temra cells.

The source is a man in his sixties with pancreatic cancer. The source was peripheral blood, collected from a patient treated with photon-based radiotherapy. This rearrangement joins TRBV15 to TRBJ2-3; D is unclear. For the CDR3, the DNA is TGTGCCACCAGCAGAGTAGGCTTAGATACGCAGTATTTT. This codes for CATSRVGLDTQYF.